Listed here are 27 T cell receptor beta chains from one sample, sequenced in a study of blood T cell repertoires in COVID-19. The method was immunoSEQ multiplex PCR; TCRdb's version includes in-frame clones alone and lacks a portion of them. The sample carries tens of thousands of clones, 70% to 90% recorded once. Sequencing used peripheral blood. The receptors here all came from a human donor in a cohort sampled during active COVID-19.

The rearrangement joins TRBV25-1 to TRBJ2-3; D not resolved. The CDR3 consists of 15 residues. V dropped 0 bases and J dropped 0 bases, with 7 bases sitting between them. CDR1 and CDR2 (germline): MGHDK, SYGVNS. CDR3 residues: CASSEYGGSTDTQYF. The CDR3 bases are TGTGCCAGCAGTGAATATGGTGGCAGCACAGATACGCAGTATTTT.

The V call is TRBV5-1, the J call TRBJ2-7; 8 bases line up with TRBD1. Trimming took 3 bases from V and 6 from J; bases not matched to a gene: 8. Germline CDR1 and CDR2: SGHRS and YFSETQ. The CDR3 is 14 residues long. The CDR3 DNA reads TGCGCCAGCAGCTGGACCGGGACAGGTGCCGAGCAGTACTTC. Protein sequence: CASSWTGTGAEQYF.

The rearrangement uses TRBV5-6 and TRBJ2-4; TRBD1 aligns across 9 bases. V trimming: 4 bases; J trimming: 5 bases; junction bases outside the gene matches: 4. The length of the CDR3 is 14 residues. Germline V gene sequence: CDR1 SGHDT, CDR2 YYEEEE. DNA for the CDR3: TGTGCCAGCAGCCCTACAGGGGGCCAAAACATTCAGTACTTC. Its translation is CASSPTGGQNIQYF. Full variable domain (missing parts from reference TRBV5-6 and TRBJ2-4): DAGVTQSPTHLIKTRGQQVTLRCSPKSGHDTVSWYQQALGQGPQFIFQYYEEEERQRGNFPDRFSGHQFPNYSSELNVNALLLGDSALYLCASSPTGGQNIQYFGAGTRLSVL.

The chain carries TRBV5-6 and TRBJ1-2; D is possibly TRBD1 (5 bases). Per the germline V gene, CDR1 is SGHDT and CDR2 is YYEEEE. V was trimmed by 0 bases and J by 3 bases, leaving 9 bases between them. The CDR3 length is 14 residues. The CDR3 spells CASSLVGQDYGYTF. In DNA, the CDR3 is TGTGCCAGCAGCTTGGTGGGGCAGGACTATGGCTACACCTTC.

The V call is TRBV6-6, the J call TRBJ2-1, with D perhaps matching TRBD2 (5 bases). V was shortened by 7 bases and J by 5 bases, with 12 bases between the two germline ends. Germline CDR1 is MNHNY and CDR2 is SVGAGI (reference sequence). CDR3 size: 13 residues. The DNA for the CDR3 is TGTGCCAGCACCCTACCTAGCAACAATGAGCAGTTCTTC. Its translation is CASTLPSNNEQFF.

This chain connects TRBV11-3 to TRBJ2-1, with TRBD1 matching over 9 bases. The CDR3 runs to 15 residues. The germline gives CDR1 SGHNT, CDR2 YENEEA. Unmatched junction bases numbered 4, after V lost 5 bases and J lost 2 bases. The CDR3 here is CASSQGQGPYNEQFF. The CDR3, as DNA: TGTGCCAGCAGCCAGGGACAGGGTCCCTACAATGAGCAGTTCTTC.

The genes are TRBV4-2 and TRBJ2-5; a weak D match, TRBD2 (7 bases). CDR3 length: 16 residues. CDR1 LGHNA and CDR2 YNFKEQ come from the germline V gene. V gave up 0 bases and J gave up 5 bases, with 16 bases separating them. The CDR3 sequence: CASSQDRGAGRETQYF. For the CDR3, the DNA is TGTGCCAGCAGCCAAGATCGGGGGGCAGGGAGGGAGACCCAGTACTTC.

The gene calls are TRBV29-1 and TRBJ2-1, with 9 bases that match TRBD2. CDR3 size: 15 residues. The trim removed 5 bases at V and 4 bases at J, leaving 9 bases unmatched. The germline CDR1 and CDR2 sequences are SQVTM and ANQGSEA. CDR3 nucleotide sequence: TGCAGCGTTCAGTCTGTGACTAGCGGTTACAATGAGCAGTTCTTC. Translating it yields CSVQSVTSGYNEQFF.

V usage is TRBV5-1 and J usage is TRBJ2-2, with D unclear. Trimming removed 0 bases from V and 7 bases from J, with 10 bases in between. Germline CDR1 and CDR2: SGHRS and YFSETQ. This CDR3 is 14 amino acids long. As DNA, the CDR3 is TGCGCCAGCAGCTTGGCGGGTTCTGGCGGGGAGCTGTTTTTT. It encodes CASSLAGSGGELFF.

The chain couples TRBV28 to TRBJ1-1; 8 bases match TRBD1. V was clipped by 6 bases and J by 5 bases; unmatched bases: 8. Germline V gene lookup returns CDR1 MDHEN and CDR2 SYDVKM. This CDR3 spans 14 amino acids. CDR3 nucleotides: TGTGCCAGCAGACCGACAGGGGAGGAGACTGAAGCTTTCTTT. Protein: CASRPTGEETEAFF.

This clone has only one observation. CDR3 sequence: CASSPTGGDSPLHF. The DNA of the CDR3 is TGTGCCAGCTCACCAACAGGGGGCGACTCACCCCTCCACTTT. This chain joins TRBV18 and TRBJ1-6, with 9 bases identical to TRBD1. V dropped 2 bases and J dropped 10; count of bases not matched to a gene: 3. The CDR3 contains 14 residues. Germline lookup yields CDR1 KGHSH and CDR2 LQKENI.

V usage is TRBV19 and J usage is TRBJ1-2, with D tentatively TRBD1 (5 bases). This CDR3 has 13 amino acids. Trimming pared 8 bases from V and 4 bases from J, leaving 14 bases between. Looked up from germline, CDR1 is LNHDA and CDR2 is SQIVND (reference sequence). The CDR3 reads CASGSREVYGYTF. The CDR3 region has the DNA TGTGCCAGTGGATCCAGGGAGGTCTATGGCTACACCTTC. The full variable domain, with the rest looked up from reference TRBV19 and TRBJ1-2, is DGGITQSPKYLFRKEGQNVTLSCEQNLNHDAMYWYRQDPGQGLRLIYYSQIVNDFQKGDIAEGYSVSREKKESFPLTVTSAQKNPTAFYLCASGSREVYGYTFGSGTRLTVV.

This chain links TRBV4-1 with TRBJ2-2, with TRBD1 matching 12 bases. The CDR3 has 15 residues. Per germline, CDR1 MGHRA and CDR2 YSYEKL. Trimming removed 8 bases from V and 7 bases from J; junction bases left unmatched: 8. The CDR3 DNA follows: TGCGCCAGCCGACCGGGACAGGGGGCGGTCGGGGAGCTGTTTTTT. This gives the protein CASRPGQGAVGELFF.

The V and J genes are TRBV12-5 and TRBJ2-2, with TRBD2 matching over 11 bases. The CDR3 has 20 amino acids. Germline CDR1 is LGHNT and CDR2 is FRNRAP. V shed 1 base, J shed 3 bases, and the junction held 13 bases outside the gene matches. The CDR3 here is CASGLAPMVAGGPHTGELFF. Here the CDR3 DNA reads TGTGCTAGTGGTTTGGCGCCGATGGTAGCGGGAGGGCCTCACACCGGGGAGCTGTTTTTT.

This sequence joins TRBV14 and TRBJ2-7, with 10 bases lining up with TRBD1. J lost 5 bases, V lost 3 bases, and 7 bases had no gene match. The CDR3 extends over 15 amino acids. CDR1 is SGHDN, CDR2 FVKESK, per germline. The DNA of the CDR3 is TGTGCCAGCAGCCACCGACAGGGGGCGAGGAACGAGCAGTACTTC. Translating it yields CASSHRQGARNEQYF.

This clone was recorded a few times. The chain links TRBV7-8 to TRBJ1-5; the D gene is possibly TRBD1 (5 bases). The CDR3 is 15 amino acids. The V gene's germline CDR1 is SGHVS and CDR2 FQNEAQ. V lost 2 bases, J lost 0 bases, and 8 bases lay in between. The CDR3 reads CASSLLDSSNQPQHF. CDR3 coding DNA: TGTGCCAGCAGCTTACTAGACAGTAGCAATCAGCCCCAGCATTTT.

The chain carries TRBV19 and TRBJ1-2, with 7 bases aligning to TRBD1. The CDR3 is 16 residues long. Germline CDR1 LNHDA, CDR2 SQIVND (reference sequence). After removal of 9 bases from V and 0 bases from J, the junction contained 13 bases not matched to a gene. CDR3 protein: CASERTGARPNYGYTF. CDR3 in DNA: TGTGCCAGCGAAAGGACAGGTGCCCGCCCTAACTATGGCTACACCTTC.

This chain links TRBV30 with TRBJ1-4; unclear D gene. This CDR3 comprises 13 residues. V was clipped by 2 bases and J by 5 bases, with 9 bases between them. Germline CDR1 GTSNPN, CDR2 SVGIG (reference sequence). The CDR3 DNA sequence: TGTGCCTGGAGTCGCGGAGGAAATGAAAAACTGTTTTTT. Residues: CAWSRGGNEKLFF. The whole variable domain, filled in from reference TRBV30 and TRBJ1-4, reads SQTIHQWPATLVQPVGSPLSLECTVEGTSNPNLYWYRQAAGRGLQLLFYSVGIGQISSEVPQNLSASRPQDRQFILSSKKLLLSDSGFYLCAWSRGGNEKLFFGSGTQLSVL.

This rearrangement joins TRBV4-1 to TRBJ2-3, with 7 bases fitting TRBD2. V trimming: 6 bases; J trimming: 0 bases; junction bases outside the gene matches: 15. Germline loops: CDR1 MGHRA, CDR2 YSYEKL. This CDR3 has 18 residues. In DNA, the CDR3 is TGCGCCAGCAGTCCAGCGGGGTCCACATTCCCTAGCACAGATACGCAGTATTTT. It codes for CASSPAGSTFPSTDTQYF.

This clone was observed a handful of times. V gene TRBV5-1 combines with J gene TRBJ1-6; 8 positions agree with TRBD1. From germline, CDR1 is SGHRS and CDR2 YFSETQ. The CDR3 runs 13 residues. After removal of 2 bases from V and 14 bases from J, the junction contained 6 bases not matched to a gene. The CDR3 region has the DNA TGCGCCAGCAGCTTAAACAGGGGGGGGTCCCTCCACTTT. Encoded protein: CASSLNRGGSLHF.

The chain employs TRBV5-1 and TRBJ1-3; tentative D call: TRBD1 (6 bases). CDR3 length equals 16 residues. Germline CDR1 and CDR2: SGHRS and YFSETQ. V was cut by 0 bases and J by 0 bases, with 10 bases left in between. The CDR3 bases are TGCGCCAGCAGCTTGGGCCCAGGGGACTCTGGAAACACCATATATTTT. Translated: CASSLGPGDSGNTIYF.

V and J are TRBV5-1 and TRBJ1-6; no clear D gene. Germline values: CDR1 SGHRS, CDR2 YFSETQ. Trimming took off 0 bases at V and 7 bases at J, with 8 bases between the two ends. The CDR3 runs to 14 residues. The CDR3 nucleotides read TGCGCCAGCAGCTTGGAGCTGATAAATTCACCCCTCCACTTT. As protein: CASSLELINSPLHF.

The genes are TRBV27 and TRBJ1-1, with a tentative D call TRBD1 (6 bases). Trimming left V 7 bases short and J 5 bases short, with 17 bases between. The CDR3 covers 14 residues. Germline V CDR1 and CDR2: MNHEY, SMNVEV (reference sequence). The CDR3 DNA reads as TGTGCCAGCATTCGGCCAGGGGCTTGGACTGAAGCTTTCTTT. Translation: CASIRPGAWTEAFF.

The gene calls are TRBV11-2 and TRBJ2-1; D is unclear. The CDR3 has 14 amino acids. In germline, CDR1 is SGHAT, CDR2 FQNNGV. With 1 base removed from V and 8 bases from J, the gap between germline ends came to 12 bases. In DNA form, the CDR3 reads TGTGCCAGCAGCTTAGGGCTAGTTCGCGATGAGCAGTTCTTC. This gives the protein CASSLGLVRDEQFF.

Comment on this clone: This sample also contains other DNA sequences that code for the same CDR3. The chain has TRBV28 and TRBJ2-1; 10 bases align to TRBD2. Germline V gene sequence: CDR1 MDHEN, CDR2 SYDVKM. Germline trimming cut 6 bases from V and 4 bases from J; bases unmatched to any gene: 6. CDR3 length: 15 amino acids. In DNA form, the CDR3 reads TGTGCCAGCAGCCCGAGCGGGGGGGCATACAATGAGCAGTTCTTC. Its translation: CASSPSGGAYNEQFF. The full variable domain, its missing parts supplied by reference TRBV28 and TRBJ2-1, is DVKVTQSSRYLVKRTGEKVFLECVQDMDHENMFWYRQDPGLGLRLIYFSYDVKMKEKGDIPEGYSVSREKKERFSLILESASTNQTSMYLCASSPSGGAYNEQFFGPGTRLTVL.

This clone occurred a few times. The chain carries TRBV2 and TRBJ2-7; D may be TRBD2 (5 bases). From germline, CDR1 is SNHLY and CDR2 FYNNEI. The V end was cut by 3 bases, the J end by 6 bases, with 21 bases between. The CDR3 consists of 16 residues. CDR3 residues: CASSDRSGSPPREQYF. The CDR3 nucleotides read TGTGCCAGCAGTGACCGGTCGGGGTCTCCTCCCCGCGAGCAGTACTTC.

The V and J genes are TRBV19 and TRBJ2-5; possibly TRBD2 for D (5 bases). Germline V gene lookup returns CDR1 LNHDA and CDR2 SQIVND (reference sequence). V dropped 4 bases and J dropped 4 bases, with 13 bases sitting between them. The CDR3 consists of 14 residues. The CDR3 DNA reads TGTGCCAGTAGTAGGCTCCCTCGGGGAGAGACCCAGTACTTC. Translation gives CASSRLPRGETQYF.